This paragraph covers one T cell receptor beta chain sequence. The antigen remains undetermined. This sample is drawn from a study of vaccination effects on CD4 cells after COVID-19. Whole-study findings and limits: Clones of infection and vaccine origin contracted markedly late after vaccination. In vaccinees who were healthy, merely 1 out of 255 vaccine-induced clones cross-reacted with common cold coronaviruses.

Expansion of antigen-specific CD4+ T cells with viral peptide pools was carried out by the ViraFEST assay before sequencing. Isolation of CD4+ T cells took place after 10 days of culture. Vaccine recipients had no previous SARS-CoV-2 infection; their nucleocapsid antibodies were negative. Wells of around 2 million PBMC each were grown with about 9.8 IU/ml IL-2 and around 10 ug/ml peptides. Days 3 and 7 saw half the medium replaced with IL-2 medium. TCRdb keeps only in-frame clones here, not all; method: immunoSEQ multiplex PCR. The data contain some 77,000 clones, 65% to 85% of them singletons. CDR1 and CDR2 from the germline V gene are SGHTS and YDEGEE. The CDR3 totals 15 residues. Trimming removed 0 bases at V and 0 bases at J, with 4 bases between.

V is TRBV5-8 and J is TRBJ2-6; D unresolved. This material consisted of CD4+ T cells from PBMCs cultured with HCoV-OC43 spike peptides, taken before COVID-19 vaccination. The subset is: HCoV-OC43 spike overlapping peptide pool stimulation. The TCR comes from a human donor who received a COVID-19 vaccine. CDR3 DNA sequence: TGTGCCAGCAGCTTGGGTACCTCTGGGGCCAACGTCCTGACTTTC. Amino acid sequence: CASSLGTSGANVLTF.